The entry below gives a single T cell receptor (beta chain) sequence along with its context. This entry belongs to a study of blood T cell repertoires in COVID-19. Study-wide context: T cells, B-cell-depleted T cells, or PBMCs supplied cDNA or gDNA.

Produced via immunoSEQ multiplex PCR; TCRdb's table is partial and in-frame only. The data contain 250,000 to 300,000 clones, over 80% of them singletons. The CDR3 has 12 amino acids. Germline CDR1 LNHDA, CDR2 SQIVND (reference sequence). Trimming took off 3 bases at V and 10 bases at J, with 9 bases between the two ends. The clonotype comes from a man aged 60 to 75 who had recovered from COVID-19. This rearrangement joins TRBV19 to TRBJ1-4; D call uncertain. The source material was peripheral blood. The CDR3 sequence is CASSMRFGKLFF. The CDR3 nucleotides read TGTGCCAGTAGTATGAGGTTTGGAAAACTGTTTTTT.